The rows below give T cell receptor beta chains drawn from one sample of a study of cytomegalovirus exposure and HLA in healthy donors. The table came from immunoSEQ multiplex PCR; TCRdb's copy has only in-frame clones and leaves some out. The sample contains almost 200,000 clones, around 77% of which appear only once. Sample: PBMCs. The receptor source for this set is a man between 25 and 39 years old in good health and CMV-seronegative. CDR3s include the opening cysteine and the closing phenylalanine or tryptophan. The D gene is left open where the match is weak. Some rows mark clone size as missing; the rest say once, few, many or name a class of expanded clone.

D gene,clone size,J gene,V gene,CDR3 protein,CDR3 DNA
TRBD1,NA,TRBJ1-4,TRBV5-6,CASSPRQGLEEKLFF,TGTGCCAGCAGTCCTCGACAGGGGCTAGAGGAAAAACTGTTTTTT
TRBD2,NA,TRBJ2-1,TRBV5-6,CASSLPGSGRGGFF,TGTGCCAGCAGCTTGCCGGGTAGCGGGAGGGGGGGTTTCTTC
NA,NA,TRBJ2-5,TRBV5-1,CASSLVMSEETQYF,TGCGCCAGCAGCTTGGTTATGTCAGAAGAGACCCAGTACTTC
NA,NA,TRBJ1-1,TRBV7-9,CASSLGALNTEAFF,TGTGCCAGCAGCTTAGGGGCCTTGAACACTGAAGCTTTCTTT
NA,NA,TRBJ2-7,TRBV30,CAWSKGTVEQYF,TGTGCCTGGAGTAAAGGTACAGTCGAGCAGTACTTC
TRBD2,NA,TRBJ2-3,TRBV2,CASSLRTSGGTDTQYF,TGTGCCAGCAGTCTTAGGACTAGCGGAGGCACAGATACGCAGTATTTT
TRBD1,once,TRBJ2-7,TRBV5-1,CASSSATGTESYEQYF,TGCGCCAGCAGCTCAGCTACCGGGACAGAATCCTACGAGCAGTACTTC
TRBD2,NA,TRBJ2-3,TRBV11-2,CASSSRLGGGGLTDTQYF,TGTGCCAGCAGCTCGAGGCTGGGCGGCGGGGGGCTCACAGATACGCAGTATTTT
NA,few,TRBJ2-2,TRBV6-5,CASSFVRENTGELFF,TGTGCCAGCAGTTTCGTGCGGGAGAACACCGGGGAGCTGTTTTTT
NA,NA,TRBJ2-7,TRBV5-4,CASSLGTSLNGEQYF,TGTGCCAGCAGCTTGGGGACATCTCTAAATGGAGAGCAGTACTTC
NA,NA,TRBJ1-3,TRBV27,CASSPGPGRSGNTIYF,TGTGCCAGCAGTCCCGGTCCAGGCCGCTCTGGAAACACCATATATTTT
TRBD2,NA,TRBJ2-1,TRBV11-2,CASSPPIRTSAYNEQFF,TGTGCCAGCAGCCCCCCGATAAGGACTAGCGCCTACAATGAGCAGTTCTTC
NA,NA,TRBJ1-4,TRBV6-5,CASSPTGSNEKLFF,TGTGCCAGCAGTCCAACAGGGTCGAATGAAAAACTGTTTTTT
TRBD1,NA,TRBJ1-5,TRBV30,CAWSDPGQGYRQPQHF,TGTGCCTGGAGTGACCCGGGACAGGGGTATCGGCAGCCCCAGCATTTT
NA,medium-sized,TRBJ1-4,TRBV2,CASWRGGTNEKLFF,TGTGCCAGCTGGCGGGGGGGGACTAATGAAAAACTGTTTTTT
NA,few,TRBJ1-5,TRBV6-5,CASSRRASNQPQHF,TGTGCCAGCAGTCGCAGGGCTAGCAATCAGCCCCAGCATTTT
NA,once,TRBJ2-7,TRBV19,CASMRQLSYEQYF,TGTGCCAGTATGCGGCAACTTTCCTACGAGCAGTACTTC
TRBD2,NA,TRBJ2-1,TRBV28,CARILAGGSYNEQFF,TGTGCCAGGATCCTAGCGGGAGGGTCCTACAATGAGCAGTTCTTC
NA,once,TRBJ1-2,TRBV2,CASREDGYGYTF,TGTGCCAGCAGGGAGGACGGCTATGGCTACACCTTC
NA,NA,TRBJ1-3,TRBV6-6,CASSPGLGFGNTIYF,TGTGCCAGCAGCCCCGGGTTGGGTTTTGGAAACACCATATATTTT
TRBD2,NA,TRBJ2-3,TRBV6-4,CASSDISGSVDTQYF,TGTGCCAGCAGTGATATTAGCGGGAGTGTAGATACGCAGTATTTT
TRBD1,NA,TRBJ2-7,TRBV4-1,CASSQGRDRVYEQYF,TGCGCCAGCAGCCAAGGTCGGGACAGGGTCTACGAGCAGTACTTC
TRBD1,NA,TRBJ2-7,TRBV7-9,CASSSDRGLYEQYF,TGTGCCAGCAGCTCAGACAGGGGGCTTTACGAGCAGTACTTC
NA,once,TRBJ1-4,TRBV29-1,CSVATSGTSHEKLFF,TGCAGCGTGGCGACATCCGGGACATCTCATGAAAAACTGTTTTTT
NA,NA,TRBJ2-6,TRBV15,CATSRTGLGANVLTF,TGTGCCACCAGCAGGACAGGCCTCGGGGCCAACGTCCTGACTTTC
TRBD1,NA,TRBJ1-5,TRBV28,CASSDNWDRGHNQPQHF,TGTGCCAGCAGTGACAATTGGGACAGGGGCCACAATCAGCCCCAGCATTTT
NA,few,TRBJ1-2,TRBV4-1,CASSQGTGVSGYTF,TGCGCCAGCAGCCAAGGAACAGGAGTCAGTGGCTACACCTTC
NA,NA,TRBJ2-7,TRBV10-3,CAISESSRYEQYF,TGTGCCATCAGTGAGTCTAGCCGATACGAGCAGTACTTC
TRBD2,NA,TRBJ2-2,TRBV5-4,CASSLSRGSHYGELFF,TGTGCCAGCAGCTTAAGTCGCGGGAGTCATTACGGGGAGCTGTTTTTT